Below are 15 T cell receptor beta chains sequenced from a single sample in a study of cytotoxic CD8 clonotypes in ibrutinib-treated CLL. The protocol was immunoSEQ multiplex PCR, while the TCRdb copy is restricted to in-frame clones and leaves out a portion. The sample has 76,000 or so clones; around four fifths are singletons. The sample in question was PBMCs, obtained after 24 months of ibrutinib treatment. The receptors originated from a human donor with chronic lymphocytic leukemia.

V gene TRBV5-1 combines with J gene TRBJ2-7; TRBD1 agrees at 8 bases. The CDR3 contains 13 residues. In germline, CDR1 is SGHRS, CDR2 YFSETQ. The V gene end was trimmed by 8 bases and the J gene end by 7 bases; junction bases not matched to a gene: 11. CDR3 loop: CARGGTGSKEQYF. In nucleotides, the CDR3 is TGCGCCAGAGGGGGGACAGGTTCCAAGGAGCAGTACTTC.

The CDR3 DNA follows: TGTGCCAGCAGTGACCCCCGAGGCTACGAGCAGTACTTC. It encodes CASSDPRGYEQYF. The chain is built from TRBV6-6 and TRBJ2-7; unclear D gene. The germline V gene encodes CDR1 MNHNY and CDR2 SVGAGI (reference sequence). V was cut by 5 bases and J by 3 bases, with 11 bases left in between. The CDR3 totals 13 residues.

The V and J genes are TRBV10-1 and TRBJ2-5; D may correspond to TRBD1 or TRBD2 (5 bases each). The CDR3 totals 14 residues. Germline assignment: CDR1 WNHNN and CDR2 SYGVQD (reference sequence). Trimming shortened V by 2 bases and J by 1 base, and 8 bases separated the two germline ends. In DNA form, the CDR3 reads TGCGCCAGCAGTGAGGGGGGTTCCCAAGAGACCCAGTACTTC. Translating gives CASSEGGSQETQYF.

This chain joins TRBV21-1 and TRBJ1-1. TRBV21-1 is termed a pseudogene. This CDR3 has 18 residues. The CDR3 sequence is CASSLRLGWRVNITEAFF. CDR3 DNA sequence: TGTGCCAGCAGCCTCCGCTTGGGGTGGAGGGTAAATATCACTGAAGCTTTCTTT.

This clone has just one count. The chain employs TRBV9 and TRBJ2-1; TRBD1 is a possible D gene (5 bases). This CDR3 contains 14 residues. Germline V gives CDR1 SGDLS, CDR2 YYNGEE. Trimming pared 4 bases from V and 5 bases from J, leaving 13 bases between. CDR3 protein: CASSKLGRNNEQFF. DNA for the CDR3: TGTGCCAGCAGCAAGTTGGGGCGGAACAATGAGCAGTTCTTC.

This clone was seen just once. J is TRBJ2-5 and V is TRBV30; D is tentatively TRBD1 or TRBD2 (5 bases each). CDR3 length: 12 residues. CDR1 GTSNPN and CDR2 SVGIG come from the germline V gene (reference sequence). The germline V and J ends were trimmed by 2 bases and 5 bases, with 9 bases remaining between them. The CDR3 coding sequence is TGTGCCTGGAGTTTTTGGGGGGAGACCCAGTACTTC. Translating gives CAWSFWGETQYF.

The chain carries TRBV7-9 and TRBJ2-3, with 7 bases fitting TRBD2. The trim removed 3 bases at V and 1 base at J, leaving 7 bases unmatched. Germline V gene sequence: CDR1 SEHNR, CDR2 FQNEAQ (reference sequence). The CDR3 totals 16 residues. The CDR3 sequence: CASSFPSGGGTDTQYF. DNA of the CDR3: TGTGCCAGCAGCTTCCCTAGCGGAGGGGGCACAGATACGCAGTATTTT.

Only a few counts were recorded for this clone. The chain recombines TRBV4-2 with TRBJ2-3; 10 bases agree with TRBD2. In germline, CDR1 is LGHNA, CDR2 YNFKEQ. J lost 5 bases, V lost 0 bases, and 5 bases had no gene match. The CDR3 length is 16 residues. CDR3 protein: CASSQESSGSIDTQYF. The CDR3 coding sequence is TGTGCCAGCAGCCAAGAGTCTAGCGGGAGTATAGATACGCAGTATTTT.

The rearrangement joins TRBV6-1 to TRBJ2-1, with D possibly TRBD2 on 7 matching bases. V was clipped by 3 bases and J by 4 bases, with 13 bases between them. Germline V CDR1 and CDR2: MNHNS, SASEGT. The CDR3 length is 15 residues. The DNA of the CDR3 is TGTGCCAGCAGTGAGGGGGGCGGGAGATACAATGAGCAGTTCTTC. Translated: CASSEGGGRYNEQFF.

This clone was seen just once. The chain employs TRBV27 and TRBJ2-1; TRBD2 aligns across 8 bases. With 3 bases clipped from V and 9 bases from J, the junction kept 10 bases outside the gene matches. The germline V gene encodes CDR1 MNHEY and CDR2 SMNVEV (reference sequence). The CDR3 loop spans 15 amino acids. The CDR3 bases are TGTGCCAGCAGTTTTGGTAATCGAGCGGGAGCTGAGCAGTTCTTC. Encoded protein: CASSFGNRAGAEQFF.

The J gene is TRBJ1-2, the V gene TRBV6-1; perhaps TRBD1 as D (6 bases). V lost 7 bases and J 0 bases, leaving 15 bases between the germline ends. The CDR3 covers 15 residues. Germline assignment: CDR1 MNHNS and CDR2 SASEGT. In nucleotides, the CDR3 is TGTGCCAGCACCACCCGGGACAATTCTAACTATGGCTACACCTTC. This gives the protein CASTTRDNSNYGYTF.

The chain uses TRBV7-9 and TRBJ2-3; 7 positions agree with TRBD2. The ends lost 6 bases at V and 0 bases at J; junction bases unmatched: 12. The CDR3 contains 17 residues. CDR1 and CDR2 from the germline V gene are SEHNR and FQNEAQ (reference sequence). CDR3 in amino acids: CASSRAGATTSTDTQYF. CDR3 DNA: TGTGCCAGCAGTCGTGCGGGAGCAACTACTAGCACAGATACGCAGTATTTT. Full variable domain (rest looked up from reference TRBV7-9 and TRBJ2-3): DTGVSQNPRHKITKRGQNVTFRCDPISEHNRLYWYRQTLGQGPEFLTYFQNEAQLEKSRLLSDRFSAERPKGSFSTLEIQRTEQGDSAMYLCASSRAGATTSTDTQYFGPGTRLTVL.

The J gene is TRBJ2-5, the V gene TRBV5-1; D remains ambiguous. The CDR3 is 15 amino acids. Trimming stripped 0 bases from V and 5 bases from J, with 14 bases between. Germline V CDR1 and CDR2: SGHRS, YFSETQ. CDR3 sequence (DNA): TGCGCCAGCAGCTTGGTAGGCCAGGCTGCGGAGACCCAGTACTTC. Amino acid sequence: CASSLVGQAAETQYF.

The CDR3 here is CATSRDPLAGGEQFF. CDR3 nucleotide sequence: TGTGCCACCAGCAGAGATCCCCTAGCGGGAGGAGAGCAGTTCTTC. The chain links TRBV15 to TRBJ2-1; 11 bases are shared with TRBD2. This CDR3 has 15 amino acids. J gave up 10 bases and V 0 bases, and 5 bases lay outside the gene matches. Germline V lookup: CDR1 LNHNV, CDR2 YYDKDF (reference sequence).

The chain links TRBV18 to TRBJ2-1; a weak D match, TRBD2 (6 bases). Germline CDR1 reads KGHSH; CDR2 reads LQKENI. This CDR3 spans 14 amino acids. Trimming left V 4 bases short and J 5 bases short, with 12 bases between. CDR3 sequence (DNA): TGTGCCAGCTCACAAACCGGGGAGGACAATGAGCAGTTCTTC. It specifies CASSQTGEDNEQFF.